This T cell receptor (beta chain) comes out of a study of T cell responses to AZD1222 COVID-19 vaccine. Broader study findings: Repertoire collection took place solely once the T cell response had peaked. Donors, mostly white British, included more females; clonal diversity was possibly underestimated. Among vaccine-associated CD4 TCRs, coverage spanned spike, with dominance at 160-218 and 743-854.

Between the trimmed V and J ends, which lost 1 base and 10 bases, there was a span of 17 bases. The germline CDR1 and CDR2 sequences are SGDLS and YYNGEE. There are 15 residues in the CDR3. Of note for this clone: Its antigen is unknown.

The protocol was immunoSEQ multiplex PCR, while the TCRdb copy is restricted to in-frame clones and leaves out a portion. Of about 110,000 clones listed, 92% were seen once; the top ten hold under 10%. The sequence derives from an adult who received the AZD1222 COVID-19 vaccine. The chain uses TRBV9 and TRBJ1-4; D is undetermined. The input for sequencing was peripheral blood, taken 28 days after the second AZD1222 dose. This CDR3 reads CASSVKPDPDGKLFF. The CDR3 DNA reads TGTGCCAGCAGCGTAAAGCCAGACCCCGACGGAAAACTGTTTTTT.